This TCR beta chain originates from a study of CD8 T cells in Susac syndrome. Remarks on this clonotype: Its antigen is still unknown.

cDNA came from approximately 0.5 to 1 ug RNA primed by random hexamers. An immunoSEQ multiplex PCR amplified TCR beta CDR3 over 54 Vbeta and 13 Jbeta. TCRdb processed the immunoSEQ multiplex PCR reads anew with MiXCR; each CDR3 protein has one entry. The table records some 200,000 distinct CDR3 sequences, roughly 96% of them present only once. Germline-derived CDR1 and CDR2 are ENHRY and SYGVKD. The CDR3 length is 15 residues. The trim removed 6 bases at V and 2 bases at J, leaving 4 bases unmatched. In blood CD8+ and CD4+ T cells, TCR beta underwent sequencing. Study observations and caveats: The TCR sequencing and HLA analysis in the study involved a relatively small number of individuals, as the study acknowledged.

Material: CD4+ T cells from PBMCs. This TCR derives from a human donor with multiple sclerosis. The V and J genes are TRBV10-3 and TRBJ2-7; TRBD2 aligns across 13 bases. The CDR3 sequence is CAISSGTSGTYEQYF. CDR3 nucleotide sequence: TGTGCCATCAGCTCTGGGACTAGCGGGACCTACGAGCAGTACTTC.